Reported below is one TCR beta chain. The source of the sample is a study of blood T cell repertoires in COVID-19. Data came from immunoSEQ multiplex PCR; TCRdb stores just in-frame clones and leaves some out. The sample holds some 160,000 clones, approximately 83% seen once. Germline assignment: CDR1 MNHEY and CDR2 SMNVEV (reference sequence). The CDR3 has 15 amino acids. With 5 bases clipped from V and 7 bases from J, the junction kept 6 bases outside the gene matches. What was sequenced was peripheral blood. The rearrangement uses TRBV27 and TRBJ2-1, with TRBD2 matching over 12 bases. This receptor was taken from a man between 65 and 85 years old who had recovered from COVID-19. The DNA of the CDR3 is TGTGCCAGCAGTGCGACTAGCGGGAGTGGTAATGAGCAGTTCTTC. Translated: CASSATSGSGNEQFF.